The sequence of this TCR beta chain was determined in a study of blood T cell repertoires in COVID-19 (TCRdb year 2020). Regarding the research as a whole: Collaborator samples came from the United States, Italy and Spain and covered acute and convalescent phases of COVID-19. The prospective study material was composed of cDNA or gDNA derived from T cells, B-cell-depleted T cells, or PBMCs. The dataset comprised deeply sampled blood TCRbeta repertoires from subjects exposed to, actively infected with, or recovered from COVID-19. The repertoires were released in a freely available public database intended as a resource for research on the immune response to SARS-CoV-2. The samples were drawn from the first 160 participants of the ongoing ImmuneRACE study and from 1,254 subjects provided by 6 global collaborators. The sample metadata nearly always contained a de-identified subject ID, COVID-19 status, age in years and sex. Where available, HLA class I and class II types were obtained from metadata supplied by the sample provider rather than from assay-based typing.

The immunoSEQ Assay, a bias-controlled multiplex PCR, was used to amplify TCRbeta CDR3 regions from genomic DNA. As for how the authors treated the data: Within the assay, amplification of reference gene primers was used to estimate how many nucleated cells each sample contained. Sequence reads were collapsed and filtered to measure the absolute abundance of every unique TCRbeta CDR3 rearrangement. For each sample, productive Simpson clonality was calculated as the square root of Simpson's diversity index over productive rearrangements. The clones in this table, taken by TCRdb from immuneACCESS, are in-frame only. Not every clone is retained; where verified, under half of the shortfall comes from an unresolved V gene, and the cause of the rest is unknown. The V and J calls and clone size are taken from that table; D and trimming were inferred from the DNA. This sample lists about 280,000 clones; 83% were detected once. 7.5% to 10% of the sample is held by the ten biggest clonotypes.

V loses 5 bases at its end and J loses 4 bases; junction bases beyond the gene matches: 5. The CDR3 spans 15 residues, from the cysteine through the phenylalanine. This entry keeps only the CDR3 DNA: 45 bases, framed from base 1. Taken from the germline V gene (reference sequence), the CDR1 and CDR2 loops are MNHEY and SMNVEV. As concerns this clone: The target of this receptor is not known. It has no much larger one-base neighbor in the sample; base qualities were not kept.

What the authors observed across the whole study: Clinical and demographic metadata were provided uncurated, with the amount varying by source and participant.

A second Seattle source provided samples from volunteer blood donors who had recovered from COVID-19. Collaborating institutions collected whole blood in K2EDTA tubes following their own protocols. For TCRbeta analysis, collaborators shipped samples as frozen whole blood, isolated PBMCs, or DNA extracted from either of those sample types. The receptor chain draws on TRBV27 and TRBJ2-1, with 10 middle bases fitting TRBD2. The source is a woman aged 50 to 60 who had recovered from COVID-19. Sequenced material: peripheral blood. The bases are TGTGCCAGCAGTCTAGCGGGAGTAGGTTACAATGAGCAGTTCTTC. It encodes CASSLAGVGYNEQFF.